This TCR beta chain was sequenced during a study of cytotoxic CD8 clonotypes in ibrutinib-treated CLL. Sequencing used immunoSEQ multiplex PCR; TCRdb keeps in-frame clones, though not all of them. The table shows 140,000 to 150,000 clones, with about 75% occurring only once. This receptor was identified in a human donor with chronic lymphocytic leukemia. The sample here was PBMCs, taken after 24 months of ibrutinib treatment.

The DNA for the CDR3 is TGTGCCTGGGGCAACGACAGGAACACTGAAGCTTTCTTT. It specifies CAWGNDRNTEAFF. The chain joins TRBV30 to TRBJ1-1, with D possibly TRBD1 on 5 matching bases. The CDR3 contains 13 residues. Germline V gene lookup returns CDR1 GTSNPN and CDR2 SVGIG (reference sequence). Trimming removed 5 bases from V and 1 base from J, with 11 bases in between.